A selection of T cell receptor beta chains follows, all from one sample in a study of CD4 T cell repertoires in COVID-19. TCRdb's table, derived via immunoSEQ multiplex PCR, lists solely in-frame clones and lacks some. The sample holds about 75,000 clones; roughly four fifths are singletons and the top ten take about 0.58%. The sample consisted of CD4+ T cells from peripheral blood, taken after recovery from COVID-19. The receptors come from a human donor who had COVID-19. Each CDR3 is given with its conserved first and last residue. Each record gives: J gene, clone size, V gene, D gene, CDR3 protein, CDR3 DNA. D genes are given only for firm matches. Clone size is not always given. Where it is, it says once, few, many or a class for expanded clones.

J: TRBJ2-7
size: .
V: TRBV7-7
D: .
CDR3: CASSPGPSSYEQYF
DNA: TGTGCCAGCAGCCCGGGACCGAGCTCCTACGAGCAGTACTTC

J: TRBJ1-3
size: .
V: TRBV19
D: .
CDR3: CASSKGQSGNTIYF
DNA: TGTGCCAGTAGCAAGGGCCAATCTGGAAACACCATATATTTT

J: TRBJ2-1
size: .
V: TRBV5-1
D: .
CDR3: CASSLSGATYNEQFF
DNA: TGCGCCAGCAGCTTGTCAGGGGCCACCTACAATGAGCAGTTCTTC

J: TRBJ2-4
size: .
V: TRBV28
D: TRBD2
CDR3: CASSLGLAGGPAKNIQYF
DNA: TGTGCCAGCAGTTTAGGCCTAGCGGGAGGGCCGGCCAAAAACATTCAGTACTTC

J: TRBJ1-3
size: .
V: TRBV7-9
D: .
CDR3: CASSLLGQYFGNTIYF
DNA: TGTGCCAGCAGCTTACTAGGACAGTACTTTGGAAACACCATATATTTT

J: TRBJ2-4
size: .
V: TRBV6-2/TRBV6-3
D: .
CDR3: CASSYGRGGNIQYF
DNA: TGTGCCAGCAGTTACGGTAGGGGAGGTAACATTCAGTACTTC

J: TRBJ2-2
size: .
V: TRBV27
D: TRBD2
CDR3: CASQREYGGELFF
DNA: TGTGCCAGCCAGCGGGAGTATGGCGGGGAGCTGTTTTTT

J: TRBJ2-3
size: .
V: TRBV19
D: TRBD1
CDR3: CASSPSRDREKDTQYF
DNA: TGTGCCAGTAGTCCATCCCGGGACAGGGAGAAAGATACGCAGTATTTT

J: TRBJ2-3
size: once
V: TRBV30
D: TRBD2
CDR3: CAWSILAGDTDTQYF
DNA: TGTGCCTGGAGCATACTAGCGGGAGACACAGATACGCAGTATTTT

J: TRBJ2-2
size: .
V: TRBV9
D: TRBD1
CDR3: CASSVGGTGIPGELFF
DNA: TGTGCCAGCAGCGTAGGTGGGACAGGGATCCCCGGGGAGCTGTTTTTT

J: TRBJ2-7
size: .
V: TRBV5-1
D: .
CDR3: CASSSNYEQYF
DNA: TGCGCCAGCAGCTCCAACTACGAGCAGTACTTC

J: TRBJ1-5
size: .
V: TRBV29-1
D: .
CDR3: CSVADADQPQHF
DNA: TGCAGCGTTGCTGATGCGGATCAGCCCCAGCATTTT